The clone carrying this T cell receptor beta chain was seen ten or more times. This record comes from a study of kidney transplant recipient with SARS-CoV-2 infection. TCRdb re-analysed the reads in MiXCR, keeping a single row per CDR3 protein. The repertoire includes roughly 250,000 distinct CDR3 sequences, around 26% of them detected once, and under 9.5% sits in the top ten. Source: a blood sample, taken at baseline and between days 110 and 120 from a kidney transplant recipient. This TCR was recovered from a young adult male patient who had COVID-19 and was a kidney transplant recipient. Some T cells may have originated in the graft donor.

The CDR3 region is CASCSYVPGKTYGYTF. CDR3 DNA: TGTGCCAGCTGCAGCTACGTACCAGGAAAGACCTATGGCTACACCTTC. The V gene is TRBV5-4, the J gene TRBJ1-2; unclear D gene. Trimming removed 7 bases at V and 4 bases at J, with 23 bases between. Per the germline V gene, CDR1 is SGHNT and CDR2 is YYREEE (reference sequence). The CDR3 is 16 amino acids.